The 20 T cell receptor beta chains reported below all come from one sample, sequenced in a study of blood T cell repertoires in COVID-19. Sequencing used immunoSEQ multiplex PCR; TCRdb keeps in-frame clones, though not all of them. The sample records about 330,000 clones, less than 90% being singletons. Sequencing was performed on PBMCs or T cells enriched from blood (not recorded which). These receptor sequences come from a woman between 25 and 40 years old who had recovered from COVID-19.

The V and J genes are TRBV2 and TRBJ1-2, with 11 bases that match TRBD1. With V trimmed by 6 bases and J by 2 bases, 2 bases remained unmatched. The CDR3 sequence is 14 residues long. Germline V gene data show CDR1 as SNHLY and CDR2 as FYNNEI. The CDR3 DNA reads TGTGCCAGCAGCCGGACAGGGGGCAACTATGGCTACACCTTC. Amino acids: CASSRTGGNYGYTF.

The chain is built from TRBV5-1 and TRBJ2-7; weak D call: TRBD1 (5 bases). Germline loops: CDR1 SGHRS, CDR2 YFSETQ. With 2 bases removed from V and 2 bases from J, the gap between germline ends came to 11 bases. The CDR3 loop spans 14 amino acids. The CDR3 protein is CASSFGTGPYEQYF. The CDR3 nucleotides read TGCGCCAGCAGCTTCGGCACAGGCCCCTACGAGCAGTACTTC.

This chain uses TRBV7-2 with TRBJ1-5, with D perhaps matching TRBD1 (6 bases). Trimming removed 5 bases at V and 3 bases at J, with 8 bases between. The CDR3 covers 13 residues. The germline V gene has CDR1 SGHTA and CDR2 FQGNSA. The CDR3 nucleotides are TGTGCCAGCAGCGACAGGTTCAATCAGCCCCAGCATTTT. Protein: CASSDRFNQPQHF.

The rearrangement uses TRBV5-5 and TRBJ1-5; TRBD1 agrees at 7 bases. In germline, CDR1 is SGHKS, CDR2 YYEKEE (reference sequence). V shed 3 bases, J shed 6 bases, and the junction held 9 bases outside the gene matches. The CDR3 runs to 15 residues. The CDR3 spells CASSSTGEYGQPQHF. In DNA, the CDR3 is TGTGCCAGCAGCTCCACAGGGGAGTATGGTCAGCCCCAGCATTTT. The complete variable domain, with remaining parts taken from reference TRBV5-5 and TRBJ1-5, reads DAGVTQSPTHLIKTRGQQVTLRCSPISGHKSVSWYQQVLGQGPQFIFQYYEKEERGRGNFPDRFSARQFPNYSSELNVNALLLGDSALYLCASSSTGEYGQPQHFGDGTRLSIL.

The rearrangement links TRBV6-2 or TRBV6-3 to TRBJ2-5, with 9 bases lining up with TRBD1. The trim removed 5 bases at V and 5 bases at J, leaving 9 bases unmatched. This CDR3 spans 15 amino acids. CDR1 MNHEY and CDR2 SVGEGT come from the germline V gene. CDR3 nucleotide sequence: TGTGCCAGCAGTGCCCCCGGACAGGGGACCGAGACCCAGTACTTC. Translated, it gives CASSAPGQGTETQYF.

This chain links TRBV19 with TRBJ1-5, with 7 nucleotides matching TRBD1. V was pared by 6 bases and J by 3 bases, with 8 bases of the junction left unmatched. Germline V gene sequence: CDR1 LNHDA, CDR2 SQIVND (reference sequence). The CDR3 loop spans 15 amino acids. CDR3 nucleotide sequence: TGTGCCAGTAGCCCCGGGACAGTAGACAATCAGCCCCAGCATTTT. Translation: CASSPGTVDNQPQHF. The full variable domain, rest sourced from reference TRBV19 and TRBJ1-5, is DGGITQSPKYLFRKEGQNVTLSCEQNLNHDAMYWYRQDPGQGLRLIYYSQIVNDFQKGDIAEGYSVSREKKESFPLTVTSAQKNPTAFYLCASSPGTVDNQPQHFGDGTRLSIL.

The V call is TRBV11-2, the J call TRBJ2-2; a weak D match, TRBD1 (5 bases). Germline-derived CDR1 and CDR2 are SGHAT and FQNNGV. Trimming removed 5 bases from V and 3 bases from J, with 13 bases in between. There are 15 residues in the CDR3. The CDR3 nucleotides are TGTGCCAGCAGCCGTCAGGGAATGGACACCGGGGAGCTGTTTTTT. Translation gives CASSRQGMDTGELFF.

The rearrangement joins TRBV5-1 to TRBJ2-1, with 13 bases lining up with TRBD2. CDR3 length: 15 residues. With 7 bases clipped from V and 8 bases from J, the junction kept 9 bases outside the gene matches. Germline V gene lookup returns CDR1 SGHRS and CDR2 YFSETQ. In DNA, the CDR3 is TGCGCCAGCCATACCGGGACTAGCGGGGTCGATGAGCAGTTCTTC. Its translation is CASHTGTSGVDEQFF. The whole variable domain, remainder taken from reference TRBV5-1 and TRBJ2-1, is KAGVTQTPRYLIKTRGQQVTLSCSPISGHRSVSWYQQTPGQGLQFLFEYFSETQRNKGNFPGRFSGRQFSNSRSEMNVSTLELGDSALYLCASHTGTSGVDEQFFGPGTRLTVL.

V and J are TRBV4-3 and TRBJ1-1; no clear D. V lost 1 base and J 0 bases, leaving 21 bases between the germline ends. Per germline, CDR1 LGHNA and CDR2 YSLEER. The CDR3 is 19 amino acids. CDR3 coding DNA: TGCGCCAGCAGCCAAGGAACGCCCTTGGGAGGGCATATGAACACTGAAGCTTTCTTT. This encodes CASSQGTPLGGHMNTEAFF.

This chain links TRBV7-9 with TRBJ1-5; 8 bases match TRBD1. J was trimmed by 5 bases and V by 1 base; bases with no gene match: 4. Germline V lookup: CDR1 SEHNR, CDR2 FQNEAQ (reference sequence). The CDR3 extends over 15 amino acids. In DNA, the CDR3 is TGTGCCAGCAGCTTAGGGACAGGGTGGGATCAGCCCCAGCATTTT. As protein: CASSLGTGWDQPQHF.

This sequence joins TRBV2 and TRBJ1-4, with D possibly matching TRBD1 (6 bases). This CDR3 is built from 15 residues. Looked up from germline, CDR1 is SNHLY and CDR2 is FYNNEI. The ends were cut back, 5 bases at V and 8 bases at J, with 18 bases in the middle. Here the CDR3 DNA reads TGTGCCAGCAGTACCTCCGGGACACGGTCCGAAAAACTGTTTTTT. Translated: CASSTSGTRSEKLFF.

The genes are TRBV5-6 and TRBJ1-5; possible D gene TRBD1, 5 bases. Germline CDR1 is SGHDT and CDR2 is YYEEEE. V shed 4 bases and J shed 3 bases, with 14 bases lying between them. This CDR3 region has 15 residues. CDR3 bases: TGTGCCAGCAGCGTGGGGGAGGGGCCCAATCAGCCCCAGCATTTT. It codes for CASSVGEGPNQPQHF.

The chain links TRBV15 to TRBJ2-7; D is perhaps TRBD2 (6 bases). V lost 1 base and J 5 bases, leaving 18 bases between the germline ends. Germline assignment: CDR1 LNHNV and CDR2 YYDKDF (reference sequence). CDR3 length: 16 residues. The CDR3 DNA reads TGTGCCACCAGCAGAGCCGGAGCGGGCTTAAGCAACGAGCAGTACTTC. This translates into CATSRAGAGLSNEQYF.

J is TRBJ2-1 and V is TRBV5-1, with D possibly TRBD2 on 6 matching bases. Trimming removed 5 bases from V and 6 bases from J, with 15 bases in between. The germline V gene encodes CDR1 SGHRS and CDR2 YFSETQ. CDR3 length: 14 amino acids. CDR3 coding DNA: TGCGCCAGCAGTCACGGGACTGCCTTCAATGAGCAGTTCTTC. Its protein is CASSHGTAFNEQFF. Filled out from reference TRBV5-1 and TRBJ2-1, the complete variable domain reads KAGVTQTPRYLIKTRGQQVTLSCSPISGHRSVSWYQQTPGQGLQFLFEYFSETQRNKGNFPGRFSGRQFSNSRSEMNVSTLELGDSALYLCASSHGTAFNEQFFGPGTRLTVL.

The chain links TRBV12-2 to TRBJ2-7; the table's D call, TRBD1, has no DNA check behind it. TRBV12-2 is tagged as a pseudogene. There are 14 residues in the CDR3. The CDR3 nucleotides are TGTGCAAGTCGCTTAGCCAGTTTGACCTACGAGCAGTACTTC. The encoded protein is CASRLASLTYEQYF.

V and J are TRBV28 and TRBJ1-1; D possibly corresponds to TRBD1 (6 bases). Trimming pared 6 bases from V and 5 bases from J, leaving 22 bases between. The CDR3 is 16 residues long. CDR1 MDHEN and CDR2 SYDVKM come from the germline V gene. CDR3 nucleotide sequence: TGTGCCAGCAGGCTTAACAGGGCACCTTCGGGGACTGAAGCTTTCTTT. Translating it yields CASRLNRAPSGTEAFF. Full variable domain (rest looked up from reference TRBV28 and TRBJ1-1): DVKVTQSSRYLVKRTGEKVFLECVQDMDHENMFWYRQDPGLGLRLIYFSYDVKMKEKGDIPEGYSVSREKKERFSLILESASTNQTSMYLCASRLNRAPSGTEAFFGQGTRLTVV.

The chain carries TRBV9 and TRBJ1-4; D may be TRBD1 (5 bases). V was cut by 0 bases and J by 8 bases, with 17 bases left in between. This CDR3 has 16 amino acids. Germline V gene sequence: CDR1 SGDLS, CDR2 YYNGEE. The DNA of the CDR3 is TGTGCCAGCAGCGTAGCGATGAGGGGCGGGGAGGAAAAACTGTTTTTT. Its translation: CASSVAMRGGEEKLFF.

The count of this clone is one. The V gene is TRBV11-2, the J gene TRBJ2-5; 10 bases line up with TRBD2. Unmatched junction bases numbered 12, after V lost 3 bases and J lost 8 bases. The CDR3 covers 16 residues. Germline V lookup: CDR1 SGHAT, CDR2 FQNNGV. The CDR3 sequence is CASSFHGASGGGTQYF. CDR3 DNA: TGTGCCAGCAGCTTTCATGGCGCTAGCGGGGGAGGAACCCAGTACTTC.

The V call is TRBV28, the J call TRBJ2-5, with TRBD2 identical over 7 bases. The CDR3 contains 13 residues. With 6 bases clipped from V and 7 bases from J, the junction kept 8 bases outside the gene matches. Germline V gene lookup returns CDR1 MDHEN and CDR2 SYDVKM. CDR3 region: CASSEGTTVTQYF. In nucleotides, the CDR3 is TGTGCCAGCAGCGAGGGGACTACGGTGACCCAGTACTTC.

The CDR3, as DNA: TGTGCCAGCAGTCAGGGGAACACTGAAGCTTTCTTT. Protein product: CASSQGNTEAFF. This sequence joins TRBV3-1 (or the pseudogene TRBV3-2) and TRBJ1-1, with a possible D match to TRBD1 (5 bases). This CDR3 region has 12 residues. V was trimmed by 6 bases and J by 1 base, leaving 6 bases between them. The germline V gene encodes CDR1 LGHDT and CDR2 YNNKEL (reference sequence).